This T cell receptor beta chain was observed in a study of cytomegalovirus exposure and HLA in healthy donors. This clone occurred once. Sequencing used immunoSEQ multiplex PCR; TCRdb keeps in-frame clones, though not all of them. Of around 190,000 clones in the sample, roughly 81% are singletons; the top ten hold roughly 1.2%. The sample comprised PBMCs. The TCR comes from a woman in her thirties in good health and CMV-seronegative.

CDR3 bases: TGTGCCAGCAGGTCCCGGGGGGGCCCCCACAATGAGCAGTTCTTC. Protein product: CASRSRGGPHNEQFF. The chain combines TRBV6-5 with TRBJ2-1, with TRBD2 matching over 8 bases. Germline V gene lookup returns CDR1 MNHEY and CDR2 SVGAGI. The trim removed 6 bases at V and 5 bases at J, leaving 9 bases unmatched. This CDR3 is 15 amino acids long.